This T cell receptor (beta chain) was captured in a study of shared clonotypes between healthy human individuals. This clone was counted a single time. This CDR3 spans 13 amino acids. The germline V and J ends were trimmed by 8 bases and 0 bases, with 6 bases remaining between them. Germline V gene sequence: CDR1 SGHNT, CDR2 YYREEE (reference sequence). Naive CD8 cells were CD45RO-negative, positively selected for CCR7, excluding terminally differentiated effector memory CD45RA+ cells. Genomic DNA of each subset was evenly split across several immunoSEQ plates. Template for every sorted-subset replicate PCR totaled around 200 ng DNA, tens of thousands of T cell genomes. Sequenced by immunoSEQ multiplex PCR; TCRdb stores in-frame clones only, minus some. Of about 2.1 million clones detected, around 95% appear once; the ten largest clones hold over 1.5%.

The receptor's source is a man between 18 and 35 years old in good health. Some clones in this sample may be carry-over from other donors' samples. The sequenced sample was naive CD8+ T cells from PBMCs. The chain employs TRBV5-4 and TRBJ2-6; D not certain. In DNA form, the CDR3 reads TGTGCCAGTTTTAACTCTGGGGCCAACGTCCTGACTTTC. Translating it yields CASFNSGANVLTF. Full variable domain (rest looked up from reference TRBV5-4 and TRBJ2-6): ETGVTQSPTHLIKTRGQQVTLRCSSQSGHNTVSWYQQALGQGPQFIFQYYREEENGRGNFPPRFSGLQFPNYSSELNVNALELDDSALYLCASFNSGANVLTFGAGSRLTVL.